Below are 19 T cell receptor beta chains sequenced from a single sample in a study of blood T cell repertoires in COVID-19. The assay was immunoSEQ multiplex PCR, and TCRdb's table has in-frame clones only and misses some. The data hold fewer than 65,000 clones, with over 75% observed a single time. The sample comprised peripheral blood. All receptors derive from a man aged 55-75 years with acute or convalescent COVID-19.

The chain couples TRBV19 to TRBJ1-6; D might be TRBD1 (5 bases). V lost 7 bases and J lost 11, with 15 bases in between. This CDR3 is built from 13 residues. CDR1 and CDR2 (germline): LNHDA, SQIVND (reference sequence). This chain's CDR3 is CASTATTDAPLHF. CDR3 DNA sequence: TGTGCCAGTACAGCGACGACAGACGCACCCCTCCACTTT.

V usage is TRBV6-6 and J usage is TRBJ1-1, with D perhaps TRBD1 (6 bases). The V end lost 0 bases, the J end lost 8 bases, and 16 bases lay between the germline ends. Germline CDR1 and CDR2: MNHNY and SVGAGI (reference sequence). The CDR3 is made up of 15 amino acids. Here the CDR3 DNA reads TGTGCCAGCAGTTACTCGATGGGACATAACAAAGAAGCTTTCTTT. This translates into CASSYSMGHNKEAFF.

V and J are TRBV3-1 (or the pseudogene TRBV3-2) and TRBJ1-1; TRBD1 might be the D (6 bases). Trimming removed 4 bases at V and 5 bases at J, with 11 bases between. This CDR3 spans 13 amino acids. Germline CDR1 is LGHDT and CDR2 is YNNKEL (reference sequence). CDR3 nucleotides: TGTGCCAGCAGCCCGAAGACAGGAACTGAAGCTTTCTTT. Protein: CASSPKTGTEAFF.

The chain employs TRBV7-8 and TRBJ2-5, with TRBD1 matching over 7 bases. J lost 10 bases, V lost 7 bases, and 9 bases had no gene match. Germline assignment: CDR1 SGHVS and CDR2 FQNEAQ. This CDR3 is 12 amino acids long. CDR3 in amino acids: CASTNSRDSQYF. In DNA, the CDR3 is TGTGCCAGCACAAACTCCCGGGACAGCCAGTACTTC.

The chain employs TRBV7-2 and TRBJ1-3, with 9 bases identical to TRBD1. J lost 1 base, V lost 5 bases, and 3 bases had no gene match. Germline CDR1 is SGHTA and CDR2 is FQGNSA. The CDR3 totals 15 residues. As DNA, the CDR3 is TGTGCCAGCAGCCTCGGGACAGGGTCTGGAAACACCATATATTTT. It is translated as CASSLGTGSGNTIYF.

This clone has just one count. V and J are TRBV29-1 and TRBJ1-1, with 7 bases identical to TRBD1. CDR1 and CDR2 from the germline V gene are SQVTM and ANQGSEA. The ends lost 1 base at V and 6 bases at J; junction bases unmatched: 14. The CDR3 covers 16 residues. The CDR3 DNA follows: TGCAGCGTTGAAGGGATCAGGGGACAGAGTAGTTCTGAAGCTTTCTTT. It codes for CSVEGIRGQSSSEAFF.

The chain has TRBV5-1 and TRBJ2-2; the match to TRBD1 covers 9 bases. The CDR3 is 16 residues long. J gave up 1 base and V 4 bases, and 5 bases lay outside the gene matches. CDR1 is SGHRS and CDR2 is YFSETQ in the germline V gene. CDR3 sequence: CASSPQGQGNTGELFF. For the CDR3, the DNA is TGCGCCAGCAGCCCCCAGGGACAGGGGAACACCGGGGAGCTGTTTTTT.

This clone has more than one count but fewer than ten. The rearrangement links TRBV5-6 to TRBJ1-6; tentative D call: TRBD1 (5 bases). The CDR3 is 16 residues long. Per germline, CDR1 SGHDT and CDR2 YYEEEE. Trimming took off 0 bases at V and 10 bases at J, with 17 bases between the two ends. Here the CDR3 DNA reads TGTGCCAGCAGCTTGGTGACGGAGGGGTTTCGGTCACCCCTCCACTTT. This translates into CASSLVTEGFRSPLHF.

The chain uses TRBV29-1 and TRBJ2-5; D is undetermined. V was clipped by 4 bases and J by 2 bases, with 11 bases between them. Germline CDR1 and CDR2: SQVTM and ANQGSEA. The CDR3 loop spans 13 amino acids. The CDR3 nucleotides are TGCAGCGTTGGACAAGTGAATCAAGAGACCCAGTACTTC. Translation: CSVGQVNQETQYF.

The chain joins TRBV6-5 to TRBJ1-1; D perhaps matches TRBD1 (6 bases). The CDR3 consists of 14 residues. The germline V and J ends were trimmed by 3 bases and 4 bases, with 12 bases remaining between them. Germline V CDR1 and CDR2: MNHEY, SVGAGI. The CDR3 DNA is TGTGCCAGCAGTTATGGGGGCGCCGGCACTGAAGCTTTCTTT. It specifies CASSYGGAGTEAFF.

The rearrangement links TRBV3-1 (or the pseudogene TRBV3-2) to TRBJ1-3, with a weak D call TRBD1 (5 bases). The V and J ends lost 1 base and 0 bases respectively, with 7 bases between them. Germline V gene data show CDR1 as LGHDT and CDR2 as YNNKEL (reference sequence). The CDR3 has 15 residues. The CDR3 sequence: CASSQAGLSGNTIYF. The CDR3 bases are TGTGCCAGCAGCCAAGCAGGGCTCTCTGGAAACACCATATATTTT.

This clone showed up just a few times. The CDR3 bases are TGTGCCAGCAGCGACGGGGTCGGGGAGCTGTTTTTT. Translating it yields CASSDGVGELFF. The V gene is TRBV14, the J gene TRBJ2-2, with D perhaps TRBD2 (5 bases). V dropped 5 bases and J dropped 7 bases, with 8 bases sitting between them. The germline gives CDR1 SGHDN, CDR2 FVKESK. The CDR3 loop spans 12 amino acids.

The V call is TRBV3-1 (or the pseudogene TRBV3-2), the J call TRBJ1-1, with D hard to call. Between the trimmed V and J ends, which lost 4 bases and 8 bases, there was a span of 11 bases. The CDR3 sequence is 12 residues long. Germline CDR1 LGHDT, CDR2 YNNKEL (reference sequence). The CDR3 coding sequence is TGTGCCAGCAGCCTTATCCCGGGGGAAGCTTTCTTT. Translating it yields CASSLIPGEAFF.

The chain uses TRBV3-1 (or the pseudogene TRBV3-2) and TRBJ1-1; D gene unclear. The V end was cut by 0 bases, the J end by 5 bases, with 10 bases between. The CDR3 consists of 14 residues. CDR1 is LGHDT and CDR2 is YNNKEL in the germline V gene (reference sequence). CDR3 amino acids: CASSQDLEGTEAFF. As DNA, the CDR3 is TGTGCCAGCAGCCAAGATCTAGAGGGTACTGAAGCTTTCTTT.

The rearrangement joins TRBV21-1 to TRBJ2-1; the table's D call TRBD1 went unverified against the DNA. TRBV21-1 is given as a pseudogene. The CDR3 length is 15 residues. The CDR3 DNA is TGTGCCAGCAGCAAAGATCAAGACAGGGAGTGCGAGCAGTTCTTC. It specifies CASSKDQDRECEQFF.

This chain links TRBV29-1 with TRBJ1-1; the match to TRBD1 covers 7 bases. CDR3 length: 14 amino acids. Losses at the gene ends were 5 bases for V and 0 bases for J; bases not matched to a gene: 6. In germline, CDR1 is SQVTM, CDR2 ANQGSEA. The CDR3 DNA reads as TGCAGCGTTACCCGAGGACAGGTGAACACTGAAGCTTTCTTT. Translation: CSVTRGQVNTEAFF.

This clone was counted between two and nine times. For the CDR3, the DNA is TGTGCCAGCTCTCTGTACCAAGAGACCCAGTACTTC. Protein product: CASSLYQETQYF. This chain uses TRBV18 with TRBJ2-5; D unresolved. Germline V lookup: CDR1 KGHSH, CDR2 LQKENI. CDR3 size: 12 residues. V was trimmed by 6 bases and J by 0 bases, leaving 5 bases between them.

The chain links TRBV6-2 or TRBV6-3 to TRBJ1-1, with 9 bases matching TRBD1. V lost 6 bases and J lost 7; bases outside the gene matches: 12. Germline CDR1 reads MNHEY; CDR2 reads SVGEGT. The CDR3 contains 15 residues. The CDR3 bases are TGTGCCAGCAGCCTATCGGGACAGGGTATGATTGAAGCTTTCTTT. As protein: CASSLSGQGMIEAFF.

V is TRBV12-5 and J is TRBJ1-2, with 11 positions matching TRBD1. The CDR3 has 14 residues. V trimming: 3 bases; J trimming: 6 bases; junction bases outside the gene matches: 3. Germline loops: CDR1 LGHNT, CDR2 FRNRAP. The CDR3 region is CASGFGTGGNGYTF. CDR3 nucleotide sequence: TGTGCTAGTGGTTTTGGGACAGGGGGTAATGGCTACACCTTC. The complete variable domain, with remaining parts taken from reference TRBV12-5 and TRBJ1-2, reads DARVTQTPRHKVTEMGQEVTMRCQPILGHNTVFWYRQTMMQGLELLAYFRNRAPLDDSGMPKDRFSAEMPDATLATLKIQPSEPRDSAVYFCASGFGTGGNGYTFGSGTRLTVV.